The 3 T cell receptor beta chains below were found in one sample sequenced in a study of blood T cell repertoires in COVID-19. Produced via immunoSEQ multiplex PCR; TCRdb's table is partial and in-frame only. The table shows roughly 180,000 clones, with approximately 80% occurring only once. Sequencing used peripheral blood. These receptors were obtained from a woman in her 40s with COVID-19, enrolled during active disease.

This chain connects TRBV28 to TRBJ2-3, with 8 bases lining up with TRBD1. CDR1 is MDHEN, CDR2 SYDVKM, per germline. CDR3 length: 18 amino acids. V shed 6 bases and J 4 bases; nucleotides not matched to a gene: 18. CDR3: CASSQTRQGRGTSDTQYF. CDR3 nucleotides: TGTGCCAGCAGCCAAACCAGACAGGGGCGAGGCACATCAGATACGCAGTATTTT.

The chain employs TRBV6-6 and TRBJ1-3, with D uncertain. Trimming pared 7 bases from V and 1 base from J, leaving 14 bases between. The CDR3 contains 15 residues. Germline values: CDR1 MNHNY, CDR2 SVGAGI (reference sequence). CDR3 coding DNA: TGTGCCAGCACCTTGCGTGGTGTGTCTGGAAACACCATATATTTT. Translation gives CASTLRGVSGNTIYF.

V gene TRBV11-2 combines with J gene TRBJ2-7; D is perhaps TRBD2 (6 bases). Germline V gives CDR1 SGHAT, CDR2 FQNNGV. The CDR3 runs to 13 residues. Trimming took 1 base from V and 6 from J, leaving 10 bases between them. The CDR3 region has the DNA TGTGCCAGCAGCTTAGGCGGGGTCTCCGAGCAGTACTTC. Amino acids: CASSLGGVSEQYF.